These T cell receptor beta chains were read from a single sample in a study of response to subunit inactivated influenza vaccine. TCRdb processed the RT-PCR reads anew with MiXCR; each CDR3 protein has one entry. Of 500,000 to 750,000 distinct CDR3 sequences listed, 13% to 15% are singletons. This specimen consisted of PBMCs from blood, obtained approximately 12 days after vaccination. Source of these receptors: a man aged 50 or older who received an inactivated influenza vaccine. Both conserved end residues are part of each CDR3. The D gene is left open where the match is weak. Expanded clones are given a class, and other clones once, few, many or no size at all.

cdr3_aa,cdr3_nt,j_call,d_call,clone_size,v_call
CASSQEPGRGHEQYF,TGCGCCAGCAGCCAAGAGCCCGGCCGAGGGCACGAGCAGTACTTC,TRBJ2-7,-,-,TRBV4-3
CASSSDEGWGTDTQYF,TGTGCCAGCTCATCAGATGAGGGATGGGGCACAGATACGCAGTATTTT,TRBJ2-3,-,-,TRBV18
CASSPTGFVTDTQYF,TGTGCCAGCAGCCCGACAGGGTTCGTAACAGATACGCAGTATTTT,TRBJ2-3,TRBD1,few,TRBV12-3/TRBV12-4
CATSRGDRLGDTEAFF,TGTGCCACCAGCAGAGGGGACAGACTGGGGGACACTGAAGCTTTCTTT,TRBJ1-1,TRBD1,-,TRBV15
CASSSSQSRGTDTQYF,TGCGCCAGCAGCTCCTCACAGTCTAGGGGCACAGATACGCAGTATTTT,TRBJ2-3,-,many,TRBV5-1
CASSSRPGQQETQYF,TGTGCCAGCAGCTCGCGACCGGGACAGCAAGAGACCCAGTACTTC,TRBJ2-5,TRBD1,-,TRBV5-5
CASSLLIGYNEQFF,TGTGCCAGCAGTTTATTAATTGGCTACAATGAGCAGTTCTTC,TRBJ2-1,-,-,TRBV12-3/TRBV12-4
CSVPTPRDWDNEQFF,TGCAGCGTTCCGACCCCCCGGGATTGGGACAATGAGCAGTTCTTC,TRBJ2-1,-,few,TRBV29-1
CASTRGGGHNEQFF,TGTGCCAGCACCCGAGGGGGGGGGCACAATGAGCAGTTCTTC,TRBJ2-1,-,few,TRBV6-1
CASSLVQGTPTDEQFF,TGTGCCAGCAGCTTAGTCCAGGGGACACCTACAGATGAGCAGTTCTTC,TRBJ2-1,-,once,TRBV13